Presented here are 26 T cell receptor beta chains from one specimen sequenced in a study of blood T cells in healthy people across ages (dated by TCRdb to 2013 to 2016). Preparation of the library involved 5' RACE. These reads were obtained on an Illumina HiSeq 2500. The second PCR ran for roughly 7 to 12 cycles and used a J-beta primer mix along with a sample-barcoded 5' primer. TCRdb reanalyzed the raw reads on its own, using fastp at Q25 for trimming and MiXCR for clone calling, and kept in-frame beta chains. Duplicate CDR3 protein sequences are folded into a single record with the most common DNA and genes. This sample comprises about 720,000 distinct CDR3 sequences, 25% of them detected only once. 3% to 4.5% of the sample is taken by the ten largest. The same sample was also studied in work on T cells of mothers and their children.

The source material was blood. The receptors stem from a boy between 10 and 17 years old in good health.

The chain combines TRBV28 with TRBJ2-3; weak D call: TRBD1 (5 bases). Germline V gives CDR1 MDHEN, CDR2 SYDVKM. The germline V and J ends were trimmed by 4 bases and 2 bases, with 10 bases remaining between them. The CDR3 runs to 14 residues. CDR3 DNA: TGTGCCAGCAGTTACCCAGGGTTCACAGATACGCAGTATTTT. Its protein product is CASSYPGFTDTQYF.

This clonotype was counted only a few times. This chain links TRBV18 with TRBJ2-2; 8 positions agree with TRBD1. V trimming: 3 bases; J trimming: 2 bases; junction bases outside the gene matches: 8. The CDR3 extends over 17 amino acids. Germline CDR1 KGHSH, CDR2 LQKENI. CDR3 protein: CASSPGRGPTNTGELFF. CDR3 nucleotides: TGTGCCAGCTCACCGGGCAGGGGGCCGACTAACACCGGGGAGCTGTTTTTT. Full variable domain (missing parts from reference TRBV18 and TRBJ2-2): NAGVMQNPRHLVRRRGQEARLRCSPMKGHSHVYWYRQLPEEGLKFMVYLQKENIIDESGMPKERFSAEFPKEGPSILRIQQVVRGDSAAYFCASSPGRGPTNTGELFFGEGSRLTVL.

The CDR3 sequence is CASRDSRGLEKLFF. The CDR3 nucleotides read TGTGCCAGCAGAGACTCCAGGGGATTGGAAAAACTGTTTTTT. This chain connects TRBV12-3 or TRBV12-4 to TRBJ1-4, with D possibly matching TRBD1 (6 bases). V lost 6 bases and J 8 bases, leaving 16 bases between the germline ends. The CDR3 loop spans 14 amino acids.

This chain links TRBV6-2 or TRBV6-3 with TRBJ1-4; tentative D call: TRBD1 (5 bases). Trimming took 4 bases from V and 6 from J, leaving 9 bases between them. The CDR3 extends over 13 amino acids. Germline values: CDR1 MNHEY, CDR2 SVGEGT. The CDR3 loop is CASSSMTDEKLFF. Here the CDR3 DNA reads TGTGCCAGCAGTTCCATGACAGATGAAAAACTGTTTTTT.

J is TRBJ1-1 and V is TRBV5-1; maybe TRBD1 (6 bases). Between the trimmed V and J ends, which lost 4 bases and 5 bases, there was a span of 21 bases. Germline V gives CDR1 SGHRS, CDR2 YFSETQ. The CDR3 contains 16 residues. CDR3: CASSPGAQGTLTEAFF. CDR3 in DNA: TGCGCCAGCAGCCCGGGGGCTCAGGGTACCTTGACTGAAGCTTTCTTT. Looking up the rest from reference TRBV5-1 and TRBJ1-1 gives the full variable domain: KAGVTQTPRYLIKTRGQQVTLSCSPISGHRSVSWYQQTPGQGLQFLFEYFSETQRNKGNFPGRFSGRQFSNSRSEMNVSTLELGDSALYLCASSPGAQGTLTEAFFGQGTRLTVV.

This chain uses TRBV5-1 with TRBJ1-3; D gene ambiguous. This CDR3 has 15 residues. Trimming took off 0 bases at V and 0 bases at J, with 7 bases between the two ends. Germline V gives CDR1 SGHRS, CDR2 YFSETQ. CDR3 nucleotides: TGCGCCAGCAGCTTGGTTGCCTCCTCTGGAAACACCATATATTTT. It yields the protein CASSLVASSGNTIYF. The full variable domain, its missing parts supplied by reference TRBV5-1 and TRBJ1-3, is KAGVTQTPRYLIKTRGQQVTLSCSPISGHRSVSWYQQTPGQGLQFLFEYFSETQRNKGNFPGRFSGRQFSNSRSEMNVSTLELGDSALYLCASSLVASSGNTIYFGEGSWLTVV.

The chain couples TRBV4-3 to TRBJ1-1; tentatively, D is TRBD1 (5 bases). Germline lookup yields CDR1 LGHNA and CDR2 YSLEER. V lost 3 bases and J lost 3, with 11 bases in between. CDR3 length: 14 residues. CDR3 sequence reads: CASSHSTAYTEAFF. DNA for the CDR3: TGCGCCAGCAGCCACTCGACAGCTTACACTGAAGCTTTCTTT.

V usage is TRBV4-3 and J usage is TRBJ2-1; D uncertain. Germline CDR1 LGHNA, CDR2 YSLEER. The length of the CDR3 is 14 residues. Trimming cost V 1 base and J 6 bases, with 10 bases left between them. CDR3 bases: TGCGCCAGCAGCCAAGTCCCTATCCGCAATGAGCAGTTCTTC. As protein: CASSQVPIRNEQFF.

This clonotype showed up just a few times. The chain is built from TRBV24-1 and TRBJ2-5; the match to TRBD2 covers 14 bases. The J call is uncertain, as TRBJ2-7 better fits the DNA end. The length of the CDR3 is 14 residues. The V gene's germline CDR1 is KGHDR and CDR2 SFDVKD. This CDR3 is CATSDGTSGSEQYF. CDR3 DNA: TGTGCCACCAGTGATGGGACTAGCGGGAGCGAGCAGTACTTC.

The chain combines TRBV29-1 with TRBJ2-1; the D is unclear. Germline CDR1 reads SQVTM; CDR2 reads ANQGSEA. The CDR3 spans 16 residues. Trimming stripped 0 bases from V and 7 bases from J, with 19 bases between. The CDR3 loop is CSVEDRGTVFSNEQFF. In DNA, the CDR3 is TGCAGCGTTGAAGATCGTGGAACAGTCTTTTCGAATGAGCAGTTCTTC.

This rearrangement joins TRBV30 to TRBJ2-2, with D tentatively TRBD1 (5 bases). CDR1 GTSNPN and CDR2 SVGIG come from the germline V gene (reference sequence). Between the trimmed V and J ends, which lost 3 bases and 4 bases, there was a span of 15 bases. The CDR3 is made up of 15 amino acids. The CDR3 DNA reads as TGTGCCTGGAGCCTTGGCAGGGTCGGCACCGGGGAGCTGTTTTTT. As protein: CAWSLGRVGTGELFF.

This chain uses TRBV7-9 with TRBJ2-3; no clear D. The V gene lost 5 bases and the J gene lost 4 bases, with 19 bases spanning the gap. CDR3 length equals 16 residues. Germline V lookup: CDR1 SEHNR, CDR2 FQNEAQ (reference sequence). The CDR3: CASSLPGSRGADTQYF. The CDR3 nucleotides are TGTGCCAGCAGCCTACCGGGCTCTCGTGGAGCAGATACGCAGTATTTT.

The chain couples TRBV6-5 to TRBJ1-1; 10 positions match TRBD1. Looked up from germline, CDR1 is MNHEY and CDR2 is SVGAGI. With V trimmed by 0 bases and J by 13 bases, 5 bases remained unmatched. The CDR3 has 13 amino acids. The CDR3: CASSYSPGQGFFF. CDR3 DNA: TGTGCCAGCAGTTACTCTCCGGGACAGGGGTTTTTCTTT.

CDR3 nucleotide sequence: TGTGCCAGCAGTTTTGAACAGGGGAGTGGAAACACCATATATTTT. It yields the protein CASSFEQGSGNTIYF. This sequence joins TRBV12-3 or TRBV12-4 and TRBJ1-3, with TRBD1 matching over 7 bases. Unmatched junction bases numbered 5, after V lost 3 bases and J lost 3 bases. The length of the CDR3 is 15 residues.

This clonotype was seen a handful of times. The chain links TRBV28 to TRBJ2-1; 8 nucleotides line up with TRBD2. The J call may not be correct, given that the DNA end is closer to TRBJ2-5. There are 14 residues in the CDR3. Germline lookup yields CDR1 MDHEN and CDR2 SYDVKM. The CDR3 here is CASLGGALLKTQYF. The CDR3 DNA reads as TGTGCCAGCCTCGGGGGGGCGCTTCTAAAGACCCAGTACTTC.

The table lists this clonotype with a few counts. The chain joins TRBV5-1 to TRBJ2-3; a weak D match, TRBD1 (6 bases). The CDR3 spans 15 residues. Germline CDR1 SGHRS, CDR2 YFSETQ. V gave up 4 bases and J gave up 2 bases, with 14 bases separating them. The CDR3 spells CASSVRTDNTDTQYF. In nucleotides, the CDR3 is TGCGCCAGCAGCGTACGGACAGACAACACAGATACGCAGTATTTT.

Regarding this clonotype: The CDR3 ends on some other residue instead of the conserved phenylalanine or tryptophan, so this is likely a read error. CDR3 bases: TGTGCCAGCAGACCGCAGGCATACACTGAAGCTTTCCTT. It encodes CASRPQAYTEAFL. The chain carries TRBV6-5 and TRBJ1-1; unclear D gene. The CDR3 sequence is 13 residues long. Germline lookup yields CDR1 MNHEY and CDR2 SVGAGI. Trimming took off 6 bases at V and 3 bases at J, with 11 bases between the two ends.

This clonotype was seen a few times. This rearrangement joins TRBV29-1 to TRBJ2-5; 9 nucleotides align to TRBD2. Judging by the DNA end, TRBJ2-1 fits better; the J call may be wrong. Germline values: CDR1 SQVTM, CDR2 ANQGSEA. CDR3 length equals 16 residues. CDR3 sequence (DNA): TGCAGCGTTGAAGGCTCTATAGCGGGAGACTACAATGAGCAGTTCTTC. This codes for CSVEGSIAGDYNEQFF.

The rearrangement uses TRBV7-2 and TRBJ2-5; the D gene is possibly TRBD2 (5 bases). Trimming removed 4 bases at V and 5 bases at J, with 17 bases between. CDR3 length: 15 amino acids. Germline loops: CDR1 SGHTA, CDR2 FQGNSA. CDR3 DNA: TGTGCCAGCAGCTCGCTAATGGCTCCGGGGGAGACCCAGTACTTC. Translation gives CASSSLMAPGETQYF.

The rearrangement links TRBV4-3 to TRBJ1-2; weak D call: TRBD1 (5 bases). The V end lost 4 bases, the J end lost 4 bases, and 16 bases lay between the germline ends. CDR1 is LGHNA, CDR2 YSLEER, per germline. The CDR3 runs to 15 residues. The DNA for the CDR3 is TGCGCCAGCAGCCGGGACGCGGGGGAGATCTATGGCTACACCTTC. Amino acid sequence: CASSRDAGEIYGYTF.

This clonotype occurred once. The genes are TRBV12-3 or TRBV12-4 and TRBJ2-3; 9 bases map to TRBD1. The CDR3 contains 15 residues. V shed 5 bases, J shed 5 bases, and the junction held 8 bases outside the gene matches. DNA for the CDR3: TGTGCCAGCAGTACATACAGGGGGCAGGGAGATACGCAGTATTTT. Translation gives CASSTYRGQGDTQYF.

This chain joins TRBV7-8 and TRBJ1-1, with unresolved D. CDR3 length: 13 residues. Germline V gene data show CDR1 as SGHVS and CDR2 as FQNEAQ. V was cut by 5 bases and J by 5 bases, with 12 bases left in between. This CDR3 reads CASSPMPGTEAFF. The DNA for the CDR3 is TGTGCCAGCAGCCCGATGCCGGGGACTGAAGCTTTCTTT.

This clonotype was observed many times. The rearrangement joins TRBV7-3 to TRBJ2-5, with D possibly TRBD1 on 6 matching bases. The J call is uncertain, as TRBJ2-1 better fits the DNA end. CDR1 and CDR2 from the germline V gene are SGHTA and FQGTGA. The CDR3 runs 16 residues. CDR3 DNA: TGTGCCAGCAGCTTAGGGTCACAGGGCCTACGGAATGAGCAGTTCTTC. This translates into CASSLGSQGLRNEQFF.

This clonotype has a handful of counts. Here the CDR3 reads CASSTHEGNQPQHF. As DNA, the CDR3 is TGTGCCAGCAGTACCCATGAGGGCAATCAGCCCCAGCATTTT. The chain combines TRBV2 with TRBJ1-5, with D uncertain. Germline V CDR1 and CDR2: SNHLY, FYNNEI. With 5 bases removed from V and 2 bases from J, the gap between germline ends came to 10 bases. The CDR3 runs 14 residues.

This clonotype was seen a handful of times. The chain has TRBV29-1 and TRBJ2-2; D is unclear. Trimming cost V 4 bases and J 1 base, with 10 bases left between them. Per the germline V gene, CDR1 is SQVTM and CDR2 is ANQGSEA. This CDR3 is 14 amino acids long. For the CDR3, the DNA is TGCAGCGTTGGGGCAGATCTGAACACCGGGGAGCTGTTTTTT. Translated: CSVGADLNTGELFF.

The chain is built from TRBV27 and TRBJ2-7; possibly TRBD1 or TRBD2 for D (5 bases each). The V gene's germline CDR1 is MNHEY and CDR2 SMNVEV (reference sequence). The CDR3 has 16 amino acids. V was cut by 2 bases and J by 0 bases, with 14 bases left in between. The CDR3 DNA reads as TGTGCCAGCAGTTTACGCCGGGACGAAAGCTCCTACGAGCAGTACTTC. Amino acid sequence: CASSLRRDESSYEQYF.